The clone carrying this TCR beta chain occurred once. The antigen is not known. This sample was included in a study of cytomegalovirus exposure and HLA in healthy donors. Study outcomes and limitations: Available immune exposure information covered CMV serostatus only. Per published accounts, TCR beta sequences correctly predicted the HLA-A and HLA-B alleles of most subjects. A later analysis found that most CMV-associated TCR beta chains appeared HLA-restricted.

Use of 60 Vbeta and 13 Jbeta primers characterized the PCR. Some clones are missing from TCRdb's copy, which holds only in-frame ones; the method was immunoSEQ multiplex PCR. The table has some 150,000 clones, around four fifths seen once; the top ten hold roughly 1.2%. This CDR3 has 15 residues. Trimming pared 1 base from V and 7 bases from J, leaving 16 bases between. In germline, CDR1 is MNHEY, CDR2 SMNVEV (reference sequence). This TCR was recovered from a woman aged 50 to 65 in good health and CMV-seronegative. The sequencing sample was made of PBMCs. This rearrangement joins TRBV27 to TRBJ1-1; no definite D call. CDR3 amino acids: CASSLYPRDIIEAFF. CDR3 nucleotides: TGTGCCAGCAGTTTATATCCCCGCGATATAATTGAAGCTTTCTTT.